The sequence of this T cell receptor beta chain was determined in a study of shared clonotypes between healthy human individuals. Study background: Per donor, three plates held CD4 naive cells, three held CD4 memory, two held CD8 naive and one held CD8 memory.

Whole-study results and caveats: An anticipated effect of sequencing depth on clonotype sharing among donors was recognized. Enrolling few donors narrowed the genetic and exposure-history diversity that was represented.

Profiling relied on immunoSEQ multiplex PCR, and the TCRdb table lists in-frame clones only, not all of them. The data show more than 2,000,000 clones, 85% to 95% seen once. About this clone: The target antigen is unknown.

The CDR3 sequence is 14 residues long. V lost 7 bases and J 1 base, leaving 14 bases between the germline ends. Looked up from germline, CDR1 is MNHNY and CDR2 is SVGAGI (reference sequence). Sequences were obtained from naive CD4+ T cells from PBMCs. Subset given: CD45RA+ positively selected. V gene TRBV6-6 combines with J gene TRBJ2-7; no clear D gene. This receptor was taken from a man aged 18 to 35 in good health. Some clones in this sample may be carry-over from other donors' samples. The CDR3 loop reads CASTLSELSYEQYF. The CDR3 nucleotides read TGTGCCAGCACCTTAAGCGAGTTATCCTACGAGCAGTACTTC.